Below are 25 T cell receptor beta chains sequenced from a single sample in a study of tissue T cells after allogeneic stem cell transplantation. Profiled with immunoSEQ multiplex PCR; TCRdb holds only in-frame clones, not every one. Of about 2,900 clones listed, about 70% are singletons. Adult allogeneic hematopoietic cell transplant recipients with steroid-refractory graft-versus-host disease were prospectively enrolled for research autopsy. Sequencing was performed on descending colon tissue, taken at autopsy. These receptors came from a male patient of 60 years or more with steroid-refractory graft-versus-host disease after an allogeneic stem cell transplant. Some T cells could come from the graft donor.

In its sample, this clone was seen a few times. The chain combines TRBV5-4 with TRBJ1-6; TRBD1 might be the D (5 bases). The CDR3 is 16 amino acids. V lost 0 bases and J lost 6, with 13 bases in between. Per the germline V gene, CDR1 is SGHNT and CDR2 is YYREEE (reference sequence). CDR3 region: CASSLGPGGVNSPLHF. CDR3 nucleotide sequence: TGTGCCAGCAGCTTGGGACCCGGAGGGGTTAATTCACCCCTCCACTTT.

J is TRBJ2-1 and V is TRBV6-2 or TRBV6-3, with 11 nucleotides matching TRBD2. V was clipped by 2 bases and J by 8 bases; unmatched bases: 11. CDR1 MNHEY and CDR2 SVGEGT come from the germline V gene. This CDR3 comprises 17 residues. The chain's CDR3 is CASSYGSSGGIVDEQFF. The CDR3 nucleotides are TGTGCCAGCAGTTACGGGTCTAGCGGGGGGATTGTCGATGAGCAGTTCTTC.

V is TRBV9 and J is TRBJ2-7; D might be TRBD2 (6 bases). Trimming took 2 bases from V and 4 from J, leaving 13 bases between them. The germline V gene has CDR1 SGDLS and CDR2 YYNGEE. The CDR3 length is 14 residues. The CDR3 DNA reads TGTGCCAGCAGCGTGATGGGTGGGGGGTACGAGCAGTACTTC. The encoded protein is CASSVMGGGYEQYF.

Only a few counts were recorded for this clone. This chain links TRBV7-2 with TRBJ2-3; 7 nucleotides line up with TRBD2. J lost 5 bases, V lost 5 bases, and 1 base had no gene match. From germline, CDR1 is SGHTA and CDR2 FQGNSA. This CDR3 contains 12 residues. In DNA, the CDR3 is TGTGCCAGCAGCCGCGGGGGAGATACGCAGTATTTT. This translates into CASSRGGDTQYF.

The sample holds a few counts of this clone. This chain links TRBV7-2 with TRBJ2-1; D is unclear. The CDR3 has 15 residues. V lost 2 bases to trimming and J lost 6 bases, with 14 bases between them. Looked up from germline, CDR1 is SGHTA and CDR2 is FQGNSA. The CDR3 loop reads CASSLQALDGNEQFF. The CDR3 nucleotides are TGTGCCAGCAGCTTACAGGCGCTTGACGGCAATGAGCAGTTCTTC.

This clone appeared a few times. The chain combines TRBV27 with TRBJ2-1; D unclear. Germline CDR1 is MNHEY and CDR2 is SMNVEV (reference sequence). The V gene lost 5 bases and the J gene lost 6 bases, with 14 bases spanning the gap. The CDR3 consists of 14 residues. CDR3 residues: CASSGVKAFNEQFF. The CDR3 DNA is TGTGCCAGCAGTGGGGTCAAAGCCTTCAATGAGCAGTTCTTC.

This clone rates as medium-sized. The rearrangement uses TRBV12-3 or TRBV12-4 and TRBJ2-5; perhaps TRBD1 as D (5 bases). The CDR3 consists of 13 residues. Trimming cost V 10 bases and J 4 bases, with 16 bases left between them. The CDR3 nucleotides are TGTGCCACAAGGGTCCAGGGTCGAGAGACCCAGTACTTC. Its protein product is CATRVQGRETQYF.

This chain joins TRBV19 and TRBJ1-1, with D perhaps TRBD1 (5 bases). CDR3 length: 12 amino acids. V shed 10 bases and J shed 4 bases, with 13 bases lying between them. CDR1 is LNHDA, CDR2 SQIVND, per germline (reference sequence). CDR3 DNA sequence: TGTGCCACACTCCGGGACGGCACTGAAGCTTTCTTT. This translates into CATLRDGTEAFF.

This chain connects TRBV2 to TRBJ2-1; tentatively, D is TRBD1 (5 bases). Trimming pared 4 bases from V and 2 bases from J, leaving 9 bases between. The germline V gene encodes CDR1 SNHLY and CDR2 FYNNEI. This CDR3 has 14 amino acids. The CDR3 DNA is TGTGCCAGCAGTGCTGGGGCGGCCTACAATGAGCAGTTCTTC. Translated, it gives CASSAGAAYNEQFF.

This sequence joins TRBV5-5 and TRBJ1-5, with 9 bases fitting TRBD1. There are 14 residues in the CDR3. Trimming removed 4 bases from V and 5 bases from J; junction bases left unmatched: 4. Germline V lookup: CDR1 SGHKS, CDR2 YYEKEE (reference sequence). The CDR3 region is CASSPDRGYQPQHF. The CDR3 region has the DNA TGTGCCAGCAGCCCGGACAGGGGTTATCAGCCCCAGCATTTT.

V gene TRBV5-4 combines with J gene TRBJ2-7; TRBD2 might be the D (5 bases). This CDR3 is 13 amino acids long. V was cut by 4 bases and J by 2 bases, with 10 bases left in between. Germline assignment: CDR1 SGHNT and CDR2 YYREEE (reference sequence). As DNA, the CDR3 is TGTGCCAGCAGCAGACCGGGAACCTACGAGCAGTACTTC. Translation: CASSRPGTYEQYF.

The chain joins TRBV2 to TRBJ1-4; D is perhaps TRBD1 (6 bases). Germline V gives CDR1 SNHLY, CDR2 FYNNEI. Trimming pared 4 bases from V and 3 bases from J, leaving 15 bases between. The length of the CDR3 is 16 residues. This CDR3 is CASSGRGLVANEKLFF. In DNA, the CDR3 is TGTGCCAGCAGTGGACGGGGGCTGGTTGCTAATGAAAAACTGTTTTTT.

The chain combines TRBV7-2 with TRBJ2-3; D may be TRBD1 or TRBD2 (6 bases each). CDR3 size: 13 residues. Trimming pared 2 bases from V and 6 bases from J, leaving 9 bases between. CDR1 is SGHTA and CDR2 is FQGNSA in the germline V gene. In DNA, the CDR3 is TGTGCCAGCAGCTTAAGAGGGGGGGATACGCAGTATTTT. It codes for CASSLRGGDTQYF.

The genes are TRBV5-8 and TRBJ2-5; perhaps TRBD1 as D (5 bases). The V gene's germline CDR1 is SGHTS and CDR2 YDEGEE. This CDR3 has 15 residues. With 0 bases removed from V and 1 base from J, the gap between germline ends came to 10 bases. The CDR3 DNA reads TGTGCCAGCAGCTTGGAACTTCAGGGCCAAGAGACCCAGTACTTC. The encoded protein is CASSLELQGQETQYF.

The rearrangement joins TRBV3-1 (or the pseudogene TRBV3-2) to TRBJ2-7; 8 nucleotides line up with TRBD1. V shed 0 bases and J 3 bases; nucleotides not matched to a gene: 4. The CDR3 consists of 15 residues. Per germline, CDR1 LGHDT and CDR2 YNNKEL (reference sequence). CDR3 residues: CASSQDWDRSYEQYF. Written as DNA, the CDR3 is TGTGCCAGCAGCCAAGATTGGGACAGGAGCTACGAGCAGTACTTC.

The chain recombines TRBV7-9 with TRBJ2-3; 7 bases are a match to TRBD2. The V gene end was trimmed by 7 bases and the J gene end by 5 bases; junction bases not matched to a gene: 12. The length of the CDR3 is 15 residues. The germline V gene has CDR1 SEHNR and CDR2 FQNEAQ (reference sequence). The CDR3 loop reads CASTKRGGAVDTQYF. In DNA form, the CDR3 reads TGTGCCAGCACCAAGCGGGGTGGGGCAGTAGATACGCAGTATTTT.

The count of this clone is one. This chain connects TRBV27 to TRBJ1-1; D possibly corresponds to TRBD1 (6 bases). This CDR3 spans 13 amino acids. CDR1 MNHEY and CDR2 SMNVEV come from the germline V gene (reference sequence). V shed 8 bases and J shed 1 base, with 11 bases lying between them. The CDR3 reads CASQTTGNTEAFF. CDR3 bases: TGTGCCAGCCAAACGACAGGGAACACTGAAGCTTTCTTT.

DNA of the CDR3: TGTGCCAGCAGTTATGGGGGTCGTACTGAAGCTTTCTTT. Protein product: CASSYGGRTEAFF. The chain is built from TRBV6-2 or TRBV6-3 and TRBJ1-1, with D perhaps matching TRBD1 (5 bases). Trimming removed 3 bases from V and 5 bases from J, with 10 bases in between. This CDR3 has 13 residues. CDR1 is MNHEY and CDR2 is SVGEGT in the germline V gene.

By frequency in the sample, this clone is large. The V and J genes are TRBV29-1 and TRBJ1-1; D is uncertain. The CDR3 consists of 13 residues. V gave up 5 bases and J gave up 0 bases, with 10 bases separating them. In germline, CDR1 is SQVTM, CDR2 ANQGSEA. The CDR3 nucleotides are TGCAGCGTTATTAGCCCCATGAACACTGAAGCTTTCTTT. Translated: CSVISPMNTEAFF.

The chain is built from TRBV5-1 and TRBJ1-3; D ambiguous. This CDR3 region has 13 residues. V dropped 0 bases and J dropped 2 bases, with 3 bases sitting between them. Germline CDR1 is SGHRS and CDR2 is YFSETQ. The CDR3 nucleotides read TGCGCCAGCAGCTTGGGCACTGGAAACACCATATATTTT. It specifies CASSLGTGNTIYF.

The gene calls are TRBV3-1 (or the pseudogene TRBV3-2) and TRBJ2-5; 7 bases are shared with TRBD2. Germline CDR1 and CDR2: LGHDT and YNNKEL (reference sequence). V was clipped by 1 base and J by 5 bases; unmatched bases: 7. CDR3 length: 15 amino acids. CDR3 protein: CASSQGTRYWETQYF. DNA of the CDR3: TGTGCCAGCAGCCAAGGGACTAGATATTGGGAGACCCAGTACTTC.

The J gene is TRBJ2-1, the V gene TRBV20-1; D is ambiguous. CDR3 length: 10 amino acids. In germline, CDR1 is DFQATT, CDR2 SNEGSKA (reference sequence). V lost 6 bases and J lost 7, with 7 bases in between. CDR3 DNA sequence: TGCAGTGCGGAACGTAATGAGCAGTTCTTC. Encoded protein: CSAERNEQFF.

By proportion, this clone is hyperexpanded. The chain employs TRBV11-1 and TRBJ1-6; 8 bases line up with TRBD1. Germline V gene sequence: CDR1 SGHAT, CDR2 FQDESV (reference sequence). J gave up 7 bases and V 5 bases, and 10 bases lay outside the gene matches. The CDR3 is 16 residues long. The CDR3 DNA follows: TGTGCCAGCAGCCCACAGGGGGATCGGGAAAATTCACCCCTCCACTTT. Encoded protein: CASSPQGDRENSPLHF.

The rearrangement joins TRBV5-6 to TRBJ2-3; 8 nucleotides match TRBD2. After removal of 4 bases from V and 10 bases from J, the junction contained 11 bases not matched to a gene. Germline V CDR1 and CDR2: SGHDT, YYEEEE. This CDR3 is 14 amino acids long. The CDR3 DNA is TGTGCCAGCAGCGTCGGGGGGGCTTTCTCCTCGCAGTATTTT. As protein: CASSVGGAFSSQYF.

This clone was picked up a small number of times. This sequence joins TRBV7-2 and TRBJ2-4; TRBD1 matches 7 bases. Looked up from germline, CDR1 is SGHTA and CDR2 is FQGNSA. V dropped 0 bases and J dropped 2; count of bases not matched to a gene: 4. CDR3 length: 16 amino acids. Here the CDR3 DNA reads TGTGCCAGCAGCTTAGCAGGGGGCGCGACCAAAAACATTCAGTACTTC. It specifies CASSLAGGATKNIQYF.